The source of this T cell receptor (beta chain) is a study of cytomegalovirus exposure and HLA in healthy donors. Study-wide results and limits: Earlier analysis looked at TCR beta V segments, and most were productive about 90% or about 30% of the time.

13 Jbeta primers and 60 Vbeta primers were used for the PCR. The protocol was immunoSEQ multiplex PCR, while the TCRdb copy is restricted to in-frame clones and leaves out a portion. In the table there are over 70,000 clones, over 70% of which are singletons. Sampled while nominally healthy, donors likely had unrecorded immune exposures. This CDR3 contains 15 residues. Germline assignment: CDR1 MGHRA and CDR2 YSYEKL. V was pared by 1 base and J by 2 bases, with 10 bases between. Comment on this clone: Its antigen remains unknown.

The specimen sequenced was PBMCs. J is TRBJ2-3 and V is TRBV4-1, with a tentative D call TRBD1 (5 bases). This receptor was identified in a man in his fifties in good health and CMV-seropositive. CDR3 nucleotide sequence: TGCGCCAGCAGCCAAGGGACAACGGACACAGATACGCAGTATTTT. This encodes CASSQGTTDTDTQYF.